A selection of T cell receptor beta chains follows, all from one sample in a study of brain T cells in children with intractable seizures. Only in-frame clones appear in the TCRdb table, and some are missing; sequencing was by immunoSEQ multiplex PCR. The profile covers roughly 80,000 clones, with around 93% appearing a single time and under 2% taken by the ten largest. The sequences come from peripheral blood, collected at surgery. The source is a boy less than two years old with tuberous sclerosis and intractable seizures. CDR3s include the opening cysteine and the closing phenylalanine or tryptophan.

TRBJ1-1 | TRBV29-1 | CSVVRGLTEAFF
TRBJ2-3 | TRBV20-1 | CSASEMRTRSTDTQYF
TRBJ1-1 | TRBV12-1 | CASSPMNTEAFF
TRBJ1-5 | TRBV19 | CACAGSNQPQHF
TRBJ1-4 | TRBV27 | CASSLTYSNEKLFF
TRBJ2-1 | TRBV19 | CASSTGGALYNEQFF
TRBJ1-1 | TRBV3-1/TRBV3-2 | CASSQDTEAFF
TRBJ1-1 | TRBV4-1 | CASSQMPGPRNTEAFF
TRBJ2-7 | TRBV19 | CASSIGMGSSYEQYF
TRBJ2-1 | TRBV9 | CASSVGSEAWNGQFF
TRBJ1-2 | TRBV6-5 | CASSTGEAGYTF
TRBJ1-1 | TRBV29-1 | CSVLTGTAEAFF
TRBJ2-1 | TRBV9 | CASSVGSGSFDNEQFF
TRBJ1-4 | TRBV3-1/TRBV3-2 | CASSQDSGWTNEKLFF
TRBJ1-5 | TRBV28 | CASSFGTGVQPQHF
TRBJ2-5 | TRBV29-1 | CSVVGKRVQYF
TRBJ2-4 | TRBV15 | CATSREWTENIQYF
TRBJ1-6 | TRBV4-1 | CASSQDLTGGGSPLHF
TRBJ1-2 | TRBV12-3/TRBV12-4 | CASSFGTYGYTF
TRBJ2-3 | TRBV6-5 | CASRPWRRGADTQYF
TRBJ2-2 | TRBV5-1 | CASSGGTGSPGELFF
TRBJ1-6 | TRBV23-1 | CASSPTGRSPLHF
TRBJ2-6 | TRBV5-1 | CASSEGNAGANVLTF
TRBJ1-1 | TRBV19 | CASLSGNTEAFF
TRBJ2-7 | TRBV10-3 | CAIRGQGKDEQYF
TRBJ1-3 | TRBV29-1 | CSVVGDYGNTIYF
TRBJ1-3 | TRBV11-2 | CASSAHRGSSGNTIYF
TRBJ1-1 | TRBV7-9 | CASSLNTKNTEAFF
TRBJ1-2 | TRBV6-1 | CASREVWGYTF
TRBJ2-7 | TRBV6-5 | CASSYSAGQGTHEQYF
TRBJ2-2 | TRBV3-1/TRBV3-2 | CASSPGPYVNTGELFF
TRBJ1-5 | TRBV28 | CASSLWRGKGNHPQHF
TRBJ2-7 | TRBV11-2 | CASSLGRISGTYEQYF
TRBJ2-1 | TRBV12-5 | CASGLVLFGGLDEQFF
TRBJ2-5 | TRBV4-2 | CASSQEKRGGPETQYF
TRBJ2-5 | TRBV28 | CASSFLITSESQYF
TRBJ1-2 | TRBV14 | CASSQDRDYGYTF
TRBJ2-2 | TRBV24-1 | CATSDSRDRVRSGELFF
TRBJ2-1 | TRBV12-5 | CASGFTPLLGTSGYNEQFF
TRBJ2-7 | TRBV29-1 | CSVEDSSYEQYF
TRBJ1-2 | TRBV5-1 | CASSLARGGYTF
TRBJ2-3 | TRBV4-1 | CASSQEAPSGIITDTQYF
TRBJ1-1 | TRBV28 | CASVVSTEAFF
TRBJ2-1 | TRBV2 | CASSTRRLALEQFF
TRBJ1-2 | TRBV4-1 | CASSQVLAGRDYGYTF
TRBJ2-3 | TRBV6-6 | CASSYGGSTDTQYF
TRBJ1-2 | TRBV7-9 | CASSPPLSYGYTF
TRBJ2-1 | TRBV19 | CASSIAGTSGGAREQFF